The rows below give T cell receptor beta chains drawn from one sample of a study of control samples from healthy donors and cancer patients. Data came from immunoSEQ multiplex PCR; TCRdb stores just in-frame clones and leaves some out. Of roughly 60,000 clones in the sample, 94% are singletons; the top ten hold less than 4%. Material: blood. These receptors were collected from a man under 40 in good health. Both conserved end residues are part of each CDR3. The D gene is left open where the match is weak. Some rows mark clone size as missing; the rest say once, few, many or name a class of expanded clone.

size	J	V	D	CDR3	DNA
-	TRBJ2-7	TRBV29-1	TRBD1	CSVPGTGVSYEQYF	TGCAGCGTGCCCGGGACAGGAGTCTCCTACGAGCAGTACTTC
-	TRBJ2-2	TRBV5-4	-	CASSLESNTGELFF	TGTGCCAGCAGCTTGGAATCGAACACCGGGGAGCTGTTTTTT
-	TRBJ1-1	TRBV5-4	-	CASSFIPPMNTEAFF	TGTGCCAGCAGCTTTATCCCCCCAATGAACACTGAAGCTTTCTTT
-	TRBJ1-5	TRBV18	-	CASSPGVGGNQPQHF	TGTGCCAGCTCACCAGGGGTTGGGGGCAATCAGCCCCAGCATTTT
-	TRBJ2-5	TRBV7-9	-	CASSPQETQYF	TGTGCCAGCAGCCCGCAGGAGACCCAGTACTTC
-	TRBJ2-4	TRBV19	-	CASSVTEGTGNIQYF	TGTGCCAGTAGTGTAACAGAGGGGACGGGAAACATTCAGTACTTC
-	TRBJ1-4	TRBV28	-	CASSTTGEWEKLFF	TGTGCCAGCTCGACGACTGGGGAATGGGAAAAACTGTTTTTT
-	TRBJ2-2	TRBV4-1	TRBD2	CASSRQEREVGELFF	TGCGCCAGCAGCCGCCAGGAGCGGGAGGTCGGGGAGCTGTTTTTT
-	TRBJ1-1	TRBV30	-	CAWEAGTTNTEAFF	TGTGCCTGGGAGGCCGGGACAACGAACACTGAAGCTTTCTTT
-	TRBJ1-1	TRBV6-5	TRBD1	CASRRGQDTEAFF	TGTGCCAGCAGGAGGGGACAGGACACTGAAGCTTTCTTT
-	TRBJ1-1	TRBV5-5	TRBD1	CASSRGTVNTEAFF	TGTGCCAGCAGCCGCGGGACAGTGAACACTGAAGCTTTCTTT
-	TRBJ2-5	TRBV19	TRBD2	CASSIRFAGGGETQYF	TGTGCCAGTAGTATTCGATTTGCGGGGGGCGGAGAGACCCAGTACTTC
once	TRBJ2-7	TRBV29-1	-	CSAGDYEQYF	TGCAGCGCTGGGGACTACGAGCAGTACTTC
-	TRBJ2-7	TRBV5-1	-	CASSLDRVPYEQYF	TGCGCCAGCAGCTTGGACAGGGTTCCCTACGAGCAGTACTTC
-	TRBJ1-2	TRBV19	-	CASSIAESYGYTF	TGTGCCAGTAGTATAGCCGAGTCATATGGCTACACCTTC
-	TRBJ2-3	TRBV5-1	-	CASSDREGASTDTQYF	TGCGCCAGCAGCGACAGGGAGGGGGCTAGCACAGATACGCAGTATTTT
-	TRBJ1-2	TRBV6-4	TRBD1	CASRGDRPFYGYTF	TGTGCCAGCAGAGGGGACAGACCCTTCTATGGCTACACCTTC
once	TRBJ1-1	TRBV30	-	CAWGGQTNTEAFF	TGTGCCTGGGGTGGACAAACGAACACTGAAGCTTTCTTT
-	TRBJ2-5	TRBV6-2/TRBV6-3	-	CASSWSETETQYF	TGTGCCAGCAGTTGGTCGGAGACAGAGACCCAGTACTTC
-	TRBJ1-5	TRBV19	-	CATYGGAGQPQHF	TGTGCCACCTACGGGGGGGCTGGTCAGCCCCAGCATTTT
once	TRBJ2-7	TRBV10-3	TRBD2	CAISRGGASYEQYF	TGTGCCATCAGCCGCGGGGGGGCCTCCTACGAGCAGTACTTC
-	TRBJ1-1	TRBV7-8	TRBD1	CASSSSTGTAPSAFF	TGTGCCAGCAGCTCTTCGACCGGGACAGCCCCGAGCGCTTTCTTT
-	TRBJ2-7	TRBV6-2/TRBV6-3	TRBD1	CASSYFVRGIEQYF	TGTGCCAGCAGTTACTTTGTCAGGGGGATCGAGCAGTACTTC
-	TRBJ1-4	TRBV27	TRBD1	CASSQTSGTGPNEKLFF	TGTGCCAGCAGCCAAACCTCCGGGACAGGGCCTAATGAAAAACTGTTTTTT
-	TRBJ2-2	TRBV28	TRBD1	CASALRQGAVGELFF	TGTGCCAGCGCCCTGCGGCAGGGGGCGGTCGGGGAGCTGTTTTTT
-	TRBJ2-3	TRBV6-2/TRBV6-3	TRBD2	CASRPFRMVAGGKTTDTQYF	TGTGCCAGCCGCCCTTTCCGGATGGTAGCGGGGGGGAAGACGACAGATACGCAGTATTTT
-	TRBJ1-1	TRBV6-5	TRBD1	CASSSGQGFTEAFF	TGTGCCAGCAGTAGTGGACAGGGTTTCACTGAAGCTTTCTTT
few	TRBJ1-1	TRBV20-1	TRBD1	CSASDPRDRGDTEAFF	TGCAGTGCTAGTGACCCCCGGGACAGGGGGGACACTGAAGCTTTCTTT
-	TRBJ1-6	TRBV5-8	-	CASSLAPTWNSPLHF	TGTGCCAGCAGCTTGGCCCCTACTTGGAATTCACCCCTCCACTTT
-	TRBJ2-1	TRBV18	-	CASSPPGLTHNEQFF	TGTGCCAGCTCACCACCGGGACTTACCCACAATGAGCAGTTCTTC
-	TRBJ2-5	TRBV27	-	CASSTPDSQETQYF	TGTGCCAGCAGTACCCCGGACTCACAAGAGACCCAGTACTTC
once	TRBJ1-6	TRBV6-5	-	CASSLSDRSSPLHF	TGTGCCAGCAGCCTATCTGACCGAAGTTCACCCCTCCACTTT
-	TRBJ2-7	TRBV4-1	TRBD1	CASSQGPGQGVSEQYF	TGCGCCAGCAGCCAAGGTCCCGGCCAGGGGGTTAGCGAGCAGTACTTC
-	TRBJ2-7	TRBV11-2	TRBD1	CASSPTGGGREQYF	TGTGCCAGCAGCCCGACAGGGGGGGGCAGGGAGCAGTACTTC
-	TRBJ2-2	TRBV5-5	-	CASSLGSNTGELFF	TGTGCCAGCAGCTTGGGCTCGAACACCGGGGAGCTGTTTTTT
-	TRBJ1-1	TRBV5-1	-	CASSLQELNTEAFF	TGCGCCAGCAGCTTACAGGAGCTGAACACTGAAGCTTTCTTT
-	TRBJ2-2	TRBV7-9	-	CASRRDTYTGELFF	TGTGCCAGCAGACGGGACACCTACACCGGGGAGCTGTTTTTT
-	TRBJ1-1	TRBV6-5	TRBD1	CASSFRSTGSTEAFF	TGTGCCAGCAGTTTTCGTTCGACAGGGAGCACTGAAGCTTTCTTT
-	TRBJ2-2	TRBV4-3	-	CASSQDSGAGELFF	TGCGCCAGCAGCCAAGATTCGGGGGCCGGGGAGCTGTTTTTT
-	TRBJ1-5	TRBV13	-	CASRAGAVNQPQHF	TGTGCCAGCAGGGCAGGGGCCGTTAATCAGCCCCAGCATTTT
-	TRBJ2-5	TRBV4-1	TRBD1	CASSRGDRTQETQYF	TGCGCCAGCAGTCGCGGGGACAGGACCCAAGAGACCCAGTACTTC